Listed below are T cell receptor beta chains from one sample, sequenced in a study of blood T cell repertoires in COVID-19. The table came from immunoSEQ multiplex PCR; TCRdb's copy has only in-frame clones and leaves some out. The data show 100,000 to 150,000 clones, about 74% seen once. Sequencing input: peripheral blood. The receptors stem from a man aged 80 or over with COVID-19, enrolled during active disease. The conserved cysteine and the conserved F or W are not part of the CDR3 here.

10,TRBV3-1/TRBV3-2,ASSQGGGKLF
12,TRBV28,ASSSTGTLYEQY
11,TRBV6-1,ASGDRGLLGYT
13,TRBV5-1,ASSLFPAGENEQF
13,TRBV10-3,AISDLTGYTDTQY
13,TRBV5-1,ASSLRLAPSGELF
15,TRBV2,ASRYDRGEFYQETQY
13,TRBV6-2/TRBV6-3,ASSSEGGSNSPLH
13,TRBV7-6,ASSRGQGQNEKLF
13,TRBV7-2,ASSLVVTDSYEQY
14,TRBV9,ASSVEGGSSGNTIY
11,TRBV28,ASFEQGAYEQY
14,TRBV7-2,ASSLGGTPGRNEQF
15,TRBV15,ATSRDQGDRASDTIY
15,TRBV14,ASSQSSGVGHTGELF
12,TRBV5-4,ASSPGQGDSPLH
13,TRBV7-9,ASSLRGDRGYEQY
17,TRBV11-3,ASSLDQIASGDSYNEQF
10,TRBV7-9,ASSLGSTEAF
13,TRBV5-8,ASSLGDRMNTEAF
20,TRBV4-3,ASSQDVLSGQGITLANYGYT
16,TRBV28,ASSLGVGLAGVADTQY
12,TRBV25-1,ASSDLGLHNEQF
14,TRBV15,ATSRGFGRENEKLF
11,TRBV29-1,SESTRNTDTQY
11,TRBV29-1,SVVGSPNEKLF
15,TRBV3-1/TRBV3-2,ASSPWTAGSFGNTIY
14,TRBV10-3,ATRGSGRPLSYEQY
13,TRBV5-4,ASSPTSGIYNEQF
12,TRBV19,ASRYHSANGELF
14,TRBV6-5,ASSYYSGQAHYGYT
13,TRBV6-2/TRBV6-3,ASSAWGLRQETQY
14,TRBV7-3,ASSEQGPLTSDTQY
11,TRBV11-2,ASTPAGPHGYT
14,TRBV28,ASGLAGDIAKNIQY
13,TRBV2,ASSVDRGIGNIQY
13,TRBV9,ASSSGTGGGTEAF
12,TRBV7-3,ASSLDSSNTEAF
10,TRBV28,ASSPMNTEAF
12,TRBV11-2,ASSLERSGGGYT
13,TRBV15,ATSRGGQDNEKLF
14,TRBV13,ASSFGAGVWTGELF
12,TRBV14,ASSQEGGLNTQY
13,TRBV5-1,ASSFRSSYNSPLH
14,TRBV7-6,ASSLGRDRGAETQY
12,TRBV5-1,ASSLDREYYEQY
11,TRBV12-3/TRBV12-4,ASRIQATYEQY
14,TRBV21-1,ASSKAGTAPLKETV
12,TRBV9,ASSVQGTNSPLH
14,TRBV9,ASSPGWGHTLETQY
12,TRBV4-3,ASSQDGAHYGYT
12,TRBV4-3,ASSQKTGYPEAF
12,TRBV2,ASNREWGTGELF
13,TRBV11-2,ASSLDGRATDTQY
14,TRBV7-3,ASSRLGGRNTGELF
12,TRBV11-2,ASSLGLAGVTQY
13,TRBV27,ASTSSASSTDTQY
12,TRBV10-3,AISGGQTGHEQY
12,TRBV6-2/TRBV6-3,ASSSDRDNTEAF
13,TRBV5-6,ASSLKAGGTDTQY